The T cell receptor beta chain under discussion was sequenced for a study of OX40 agonist ivuxolimab in advanced cancers. Context from the whole study: Ivuxolimab was a fully human IgG2 agonistic monoclonal antibody targeting the costimulatory receptor OX40 (CD134). Intravenous ivuxolimab was administered to patients every 2 weeks at six dose levels: 0.01, 0.1, 0.3, 1.5, 3 and 10 mg/kg. Of the approximately 50 dose-escalation patients, hepatocellular carcinoma was present in some 19, melanoma in about 15, renal cell carcinoma in 9 and head and neck cancer in 9. The dose-escalation cohort was 82.7% male with a mean age of about 60 years, ranging from roughly 23 to 90. Patients were allowed to have had prior anti-PD-1, anti-PD-L1 or anti-CTLA-4 therapy, and 40% to 45% of the dose-escalation patients had previously received checkpoint inhibitors. Partial responses occurred in three dose-escalation patients: two with cutaneous melanoma and one with hepatocellular carcinoma. Peripheral TCRbeta sequencing was intended to test whether TCR sequence diversity was altered and clonal T-cell expansion was caused by ivuxolimab. The paper reports the monotherapy dose-escalation portion (N ≈ 52 patients) of the phase I ivuxolimab trial.

The trial excluded patients who had a history of autoimmune disease or were on systemic immunosuppression. Peripheral blood for TCR sequencing was collected from all dose cohorts at baseline, on cycle 4 day 1, and on cycle 7 day 1. The samples were taken from a phase I, first-in-human, multicenter, open-label dose-escalation trial of ivuxolimab. Adults with locally advanced or metastatic head and neck squamous cell, hepatocellular, melanoma or renal cell carcinoma were enrolled in the trial. Before TCR sequencing, CD4+ T cells and CD8+ T cells were sorted from peripheral blood as separate populations. This clone was counted a single time. Its antigen specificity is not known. One base away there is no much larger clone; base qualities are not given. As encoded in the germline V gene, CDR1 is SGHTA while CDR2 is FQGNSA. The junction shows trimming of 4 bases on V and 2 bases on J, plus 12 bases between the germline ends. Including cysteine and phenylalanine, the CDR3 has 16 amino acids. Only the CDR3 part of the read is kept: 48 bases, read in frame from the first base.

To sequence the TCRbeta CDR3 region, genomic DNA was isolated from the sorted cells. TCRbeta CDR3 regions were sequenced using the immunoSEQ Assay. Here the immuneACCESS table is served through TCRdb, limited to in-frame sequences with V and J called. Missing clones are a known gap in these copies; in checked studies unresolved V genes cover under half, and the rest lacks a known reason. A total of 94,000 or so clones appear in this sample, roughly 80% of them only once. 1.1% of the sample is held by the ten biggest clonotypes. The paper's findings and limits, for the study overall: Clonal expansion of both CD4+ and CD8+ blood T cells was observed from baseline to week 6 at doses 0.1 to 3.0 mg/kg. After ivuxolimab, more expanded clones were found on average in CD8+ T cells than in CD4+ T cells. Partial responders in the 0.1-3.0 mg/kg groups had among the lowest normalized peripheral clonal expansion, especially among CD8+ T cells. The antigen specificity of the peripheral T cells that underwent clonal expansion was not determined. Low levels of normalized T-cell clonal expansion were also shown by some nonresponding patients.

This chain is built from TRBV7-2 and TRBJ1-6, with TRBD1 as a weak D call on 5 bases. The specimen comprised CD4+ or CD8+ T cells sorted from blood, sampled in a trial of the OX40 agonist ivuxolimab. This sequence originates from an adult with an advanced solid tumor such as melanoma, head and neck, liver or kidney cancer. The CDR3 protein is CASSSLLGAYNSPLHF. In nucleotides, the sequence is TGTGCCAGCAGCTCCCTTTTAGGGGCCTATAATTCACCCCTCCACTTT. Full variable domain (CDR3 extended with the reference TRBV7-2 and TRBJ1-6 proteins): GAGVSQSPSNKVTEKGKDVELRCDPISGHTALYWYRQSLGQGLEFLIYFQGNSAPDKSGLPSDRFSAERTGGSVSTLTIQRTQQEDSAVYLCASSSLLGAYNSPLHFGNGTRLTVT.